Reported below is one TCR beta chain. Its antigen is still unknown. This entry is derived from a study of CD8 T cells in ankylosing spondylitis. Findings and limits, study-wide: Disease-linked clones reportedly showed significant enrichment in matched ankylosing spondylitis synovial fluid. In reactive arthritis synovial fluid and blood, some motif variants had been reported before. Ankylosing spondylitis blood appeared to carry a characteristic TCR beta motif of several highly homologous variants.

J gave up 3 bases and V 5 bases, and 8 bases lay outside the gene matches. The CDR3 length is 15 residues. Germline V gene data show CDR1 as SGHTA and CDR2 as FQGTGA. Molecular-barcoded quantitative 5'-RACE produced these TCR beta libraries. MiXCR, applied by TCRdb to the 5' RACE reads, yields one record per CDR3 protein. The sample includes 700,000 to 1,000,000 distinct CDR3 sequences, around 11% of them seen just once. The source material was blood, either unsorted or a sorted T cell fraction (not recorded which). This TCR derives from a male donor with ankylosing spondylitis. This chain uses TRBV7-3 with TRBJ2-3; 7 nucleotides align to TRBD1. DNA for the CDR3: TGTGCCAGCAGCATTACAGGGGCACGGACAGATACGCAGTATTTT. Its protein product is CASSITGARTDTQYF. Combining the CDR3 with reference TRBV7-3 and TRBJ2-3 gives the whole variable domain GAGVSQTPSNKVTEKGKYVELRCDPISGHTALYWYRQSLGQGPEFLIYFQGTGAADDSGLPNDRFFAVRPEGSVSTLKIQRTERGDSAVYLCASSITGARTDTQYFGPGTRLTVL.